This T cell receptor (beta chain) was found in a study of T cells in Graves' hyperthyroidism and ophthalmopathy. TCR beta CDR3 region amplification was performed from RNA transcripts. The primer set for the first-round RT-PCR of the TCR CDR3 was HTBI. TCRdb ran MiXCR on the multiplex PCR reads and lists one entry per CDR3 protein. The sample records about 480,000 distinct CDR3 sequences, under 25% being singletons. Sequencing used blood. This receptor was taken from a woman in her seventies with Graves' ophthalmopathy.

The CDR3 protein is CASRDSGEETQYF. CDR3 nucleotide sequence: TGCGCCAGCAGAGATAGCGGAGAAGAGACCCAGTACTTC. The chain combines TRBV10-2 with TRBJ2-5; D may be TRBD2 (6 bases). The ends were cut back, 6 bases at V and 3 bases at J, with 11 bases in the middle. Germline CDR1 is WSHSY and CDR2 is SAAADI. This CDR3 comprises 13 residues.